The clone carrying this T cell receptor (beta chain) was observed once. This entry is derived from a study of T cell changes during pregnancy in multiple sclerosis. Assay: immunoSEQ multiplex PCR; the TCRdb copy retains only in-frame clones and omits some. This sample has approximately 32,000 clones, with 89% found just once. Germline assignment: CDR1 SGHVS and CDR2 FNYEAQ. This CDR3 is built from 12 residues. V lost 4 bases to trimming and J lost 7 bases; unmatched junction nucleotides: 0. The genes are TRBV7-6 and TRBJ2-2; 7 bases map to TRBD2. The sequencing used CD8+ T cells from peripheral blood mononuclear cells, collected in the second trimester of pregnancy. The sequence derives from a female donor with multiple sclerosis, enrolled in a pregnancy study. As DNA, the CDR3 is TGTGCCAGCAGCTGGGGGGGCGGGGAGCTGTTTTTT. This sequence encodes CASSWGGGELFF.